A single sample is the source of the 23 T cell receptor beta chains below, sequenced in a study of monozygotic twins with inflammatory bowel disease. One entry per CDR3 protein, without DNA, is what TCRdb gives after re-calling the 5' RACE reads. The sample totals about 160,000 distinct CDR3 sequences. Input material: blood. The receptors derive from a human donor with ulcerative colitis or Crohn's disease, or a healthy co-twin of an affected twin (not recorded which).

The chain has TRBV15 and TRBJ2-3; TCRdb lists TRBD2, though no DNA is available to test this call. The CDR3 runs 16 residues. CDR1 and CDR2 (germline): LNHNV, YYDKDF (reference sequence). The CDR3 sequence is CATSRSLAGGPDTQYF.

The CDR3 sequence is CASSQSTGHQYEQYF. The gene calls are TRBV4-2 and TRBJ2-7; TCRdb selects TRBD1, and the lack of DNA leaves this call unchecked. Per germline, CDR1 LGHNA and CDR2 YNFKEQ. The CDR3 length is 15 residues.

The V call is TRBV11-2, the J call TRBJ1-1. The CDR3 sequence is 14 residues long. Germline V CDR1 and CDR2: SGHAT, FQNNGV. CDR3 loop: CASSLVAGSTEAFF.

V gene TRBV4-1 combines with J gene TRBJ1-1; TCRdb proposes TRBD1, but this gene call is untestable without DNA. The V gene's germline CDR1 is MGHRA and CDR2 YSYEKL. The CDR3 runs 15 residues. This CDR3 reads CASMDGGGLTTAAFF.

The CDR3 region is CSARRGKASGLDTQYF. The chain uses TRBV20-1 and TRBJ2-3; the D call of TRBD2 rests on TCRdb alone, since no DNA is present to check it. CDR3 length equals 16 residues. Germline V gene sequence: CDR1 DFQATT, CDR2 SNEGSKA (reference sequence).

The J gene is TRBJ2-1, the V gene TRBV5-1; the TRBD1 assignment by TCRdb is unverifiable without DNA. The germline CDR1 and CDR2 sequences are SGHRS and YFSETQ. This CDR3 is 16 amino acids long. The CDR3 loop reads CASRSGGRGAYNEQFF.

Here the CDR3 reads CSARNYRDVGGETQYF. This chain links TRBV20-1 with TRBJ2-5; TCRdb's D call, TRBD1, is unchecked because there is no DNA. From germline, CDR1 is DFQATT and CDR2 SNEGSKA (reference sequence). The CDR3 runs to 16 residues.

The chain uses TRBV29-1 and TRBJ2-1; the TRBD1 assignment by TCRdb is unverifiable without DNA. Germline loops: CDR1 SQVTM, CDR2 ANQGSEA. CDR3 length: 13 residues. CDR3 residues: CCLRTGDVNEQFF.

J is TRBJ1-4 and V is TRBV5-1; TCRdb proposes TRBD1, but this gene call is untestable without DNA. Germline V gene data show CDR1 as SGHRS and CDR2 as YFSETQ. The CDR3 runs 14 residues. The CDR3 sequence is CASSFQGREEKLFF.

The V gene is TRBV27, the J gene TRBJ2-5; lacking DNA, the TRBD1 call made by TCRdb goes unchecked. CDR3 size: 13 residues. Germline CDR1 reads MNHEY; CDR2 reads SMNVEV (reference sequence). The CDR3 spells CASSRQRGETQYF.

CDR3 amino acids: CATSRTLTGELDTQYF. The V gene is TRBV15, the J gene TRBJ2-3; TCRdb reports TRBD1, a call that lacks DNA to check it against. Germline-derived CDR1 and CDR2 are LNHNV and YYDKDF (reference sequence). This CDR3 is 16 amino acids long.

The chain carries TRBV18 and TRBJ1-1. Germline CDR1 KGHSH, CDR2 LQKENI. The CDR3 has 14 residues. The CDR3 loop is CASSLSRENTEAFF.

The chain combines TRBV3-1 with TRBJ1-5. This CDR3 comprises 15 residues. Germline V gene data show CDR1 as LGHDT and CDR2 as YNNKEL (reference sequence). CDR3 sequence: CASSQGFGGNQPQHF.

This chain links TRBV20-1 with TRBJ1-5; the D gene TCRdb calls, TRBD1, cannot be checked with no DNA. There are 13 residues in the CDR3. Germline CDR1 reads DFQATT; CDR2 reads SNEGSKA (reference sequence). This CDR3 is CSARGGSNQPQHF.

This chain uses TRBV5-5 with TRBJ2-7; TCRdb designates TRBD2, a call that cannot be tested without DNA. CDR1 and CDR2 (germline): SGHKS, YYEKEE (reference sequence). The CDR3 runs 15 residues. Here the CDR3 reads CASSLDGPTSFRQYF.

CDR3 in amino acids: CASSQRQGWSTGELFF. V and J are TRBV27 and TRBJ2-2; the TCRdb D gene call, TRBD1, has no DNA to confirm it. There are 16 residues in the CDR3. CDR1 and CDR2 (germline): MNHEY, SMNVEV (reference sequence).

The CDR3 loop reads CASSETQEAEQYF. This rearrangement joins TRBV6-1 to TRBJ2-7. Per germline, CDR1 MNHNS and CDR2 SASEGT. The CDR3 totals 13 residues.

This chain connects TRBV5-5 to TRBJ2-1; TCRdb lists TRBD1, though no DNA is available to test this call. Germline lookup yields CDR1 SGHKS and CDR2 YYEKEE (reference sequence). The CDR3 loop spans 12 amino acids. This chain's CDR3 is CASLYGGNEQFF.

The chain links TRBV12-3 or TRBV12-4 to TRBJ2-7; checking the TCRdb D call of TRBD1 is not possible without DNA. The CDR3 consists of 14 residues. The chain's CDR3 is CASSLGQQGREQYF.

V is TRBV5-1 and J is TRBJ1-1. The CDR3 covers 14 residues. Germline lookup yields CDR1 SGHRS and CDR2 YFSETQ. The CDR3 sequence: CASSSTRAEGEAFF.

This CDR3 reads CASSLHYQTGGLNTEAFF. The chain carries TRBV5-1 and TRBJ1-1. The germline V gene encodes CDR1 SGHRS and CDR2 YFSETQ. This CDR3 has 18 amino acids.

The V call is TRBV4-1, the J call TRBJ2-1; TCRdb reports TRBD1, a call that lacks DNA to check it against. CDR1 MGHRA and CDR2 YSYEKL come from the germline V gene. This CDR3 has 17 amino acids. CDR3: CASSQAPRTRRLGEQFF.

The V call is TRBV5-1, the J call TRBJ2-2. The CDR3 is 14 amino acids. In germline, CDR1 is SGHRS, CDR2 YFSETQ. CDR3 sequence: CASSLAEETGELFF.